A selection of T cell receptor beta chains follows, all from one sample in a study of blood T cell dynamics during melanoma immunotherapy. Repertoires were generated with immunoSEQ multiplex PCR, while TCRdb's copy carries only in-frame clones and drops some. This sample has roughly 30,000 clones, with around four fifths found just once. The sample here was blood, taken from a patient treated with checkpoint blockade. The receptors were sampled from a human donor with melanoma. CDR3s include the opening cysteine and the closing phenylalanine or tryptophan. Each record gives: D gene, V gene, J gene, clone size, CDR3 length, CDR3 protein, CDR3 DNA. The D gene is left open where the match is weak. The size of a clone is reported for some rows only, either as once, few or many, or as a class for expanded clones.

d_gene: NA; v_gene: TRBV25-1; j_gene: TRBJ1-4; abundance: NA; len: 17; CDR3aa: CASSEGRLAATNEKLFF; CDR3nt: TGTGCCAGCAGTGAGGGACGGCTTGCTGCAACTAATGAAAAACTGTTTTTT
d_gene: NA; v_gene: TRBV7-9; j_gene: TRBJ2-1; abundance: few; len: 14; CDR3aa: CASSPWPGSNEQFF; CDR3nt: TGTGCCAGCAGCCCCTGGCCCGGGAGTAATGAGCAGTTCTTC
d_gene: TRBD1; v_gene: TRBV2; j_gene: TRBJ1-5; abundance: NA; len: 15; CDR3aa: CASSPDGQGHQPQHF; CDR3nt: TGTGCCAGCAGTCCAGATGGACAGGGACATCAGCCCCAGCATTTT
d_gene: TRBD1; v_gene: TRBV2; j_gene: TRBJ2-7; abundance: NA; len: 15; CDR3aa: CASRLRTGEAYEQYF; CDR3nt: TGTGCCAGCAGATTAAGGACAGGGGAAGCCTACGAGCAGTACTTC
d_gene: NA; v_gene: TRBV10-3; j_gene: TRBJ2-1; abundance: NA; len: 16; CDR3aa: CAISESLGTGRNEQFF; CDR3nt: TGTGCCATCAGTGAGTCCCTTGGGACGGGGCGGAATGAGCAGTTCTTC
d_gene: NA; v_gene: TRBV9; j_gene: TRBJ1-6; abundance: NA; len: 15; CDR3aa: CASSVGDIGISPLHF; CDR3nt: TGTGCCAGCAGCGTAGGTGATATCGGGATTTCACCCCTCCACTTT
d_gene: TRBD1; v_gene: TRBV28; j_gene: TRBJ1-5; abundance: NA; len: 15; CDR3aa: CASRTNRGGLGPQHF; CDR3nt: TGTGCCAGCAGAACGAACAGGGGAGGTTTGGGGCCCCAGCATTTT
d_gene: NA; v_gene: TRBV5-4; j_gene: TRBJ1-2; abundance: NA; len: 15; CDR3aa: CASSLSPGPEYGYTF; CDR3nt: TGTGCCAGCAGCTTGTCGCCGGGACCGGAATATGGCTACACCTTC
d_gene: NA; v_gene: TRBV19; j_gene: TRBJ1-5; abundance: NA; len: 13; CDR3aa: CASSGQFNQPQHF; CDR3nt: TGTGCCAGTAGTGGACAGTTCAATCAGCCCCAGCATTTT
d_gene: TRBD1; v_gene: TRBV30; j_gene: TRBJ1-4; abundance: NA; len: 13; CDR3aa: CAWSLDRDEKLFF; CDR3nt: TGTGCCTGGAGTCTGGACAGGGATGAAAAACTGTTTTTT
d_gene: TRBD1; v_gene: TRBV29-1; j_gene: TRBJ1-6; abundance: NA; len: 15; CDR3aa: CSVRTGSSYNSPLHF; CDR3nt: TGCAGCGTTCGGACAGGGAGCTCCTATAATTCACCCCTCCACTTT
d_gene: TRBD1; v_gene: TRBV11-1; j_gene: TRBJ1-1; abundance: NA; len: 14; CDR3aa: CASSLTGQNTEAFF; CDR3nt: TGTGCCAGCAGCTTGACAGGGCAGAACACTGAAGCTTTCTTT
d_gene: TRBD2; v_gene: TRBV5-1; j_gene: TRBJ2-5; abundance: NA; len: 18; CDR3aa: CASSPQGLAGGLQETQYF; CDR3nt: TGCGCCAGCAGCCCCCAGGGACTAGCGGGGGGGCTTCAAGAGACCCAGTACTTC
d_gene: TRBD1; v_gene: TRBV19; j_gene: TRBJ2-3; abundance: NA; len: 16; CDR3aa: CASSTGQGGGTDTQYF; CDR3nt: TGTGCCAGTAGTACCGGACAGGGCGGAGGCACAGATACGCAGTATTTT
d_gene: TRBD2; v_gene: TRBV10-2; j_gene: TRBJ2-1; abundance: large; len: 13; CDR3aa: CASGTSGYNEQFF; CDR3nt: TGCGCCAGCGGGACTAGCGGCTACAATGAGCAGTTCTTC
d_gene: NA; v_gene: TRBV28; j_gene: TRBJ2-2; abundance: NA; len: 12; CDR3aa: CASSFPTGELFF; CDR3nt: TGTGCCAGCAGTTTCCCTACCGGGGAGCTGTTTTTT
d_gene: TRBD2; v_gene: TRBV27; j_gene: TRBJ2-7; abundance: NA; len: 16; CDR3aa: CASRARLAGDHYEQYF; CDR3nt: TGTGCCAGCAGGGCCCGACTAGCGGGCGACCACTACGAGCAGTACTTC
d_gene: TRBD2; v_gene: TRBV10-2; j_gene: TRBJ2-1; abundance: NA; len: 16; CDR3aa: CASSAPLAGGTNEQFF; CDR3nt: TGCGCCAGCAGTGCACCACTAGCGGGAGGGACCAATGAGCAGTTCTTC
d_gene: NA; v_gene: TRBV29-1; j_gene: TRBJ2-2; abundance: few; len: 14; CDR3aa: CSVDGRADTGELFF; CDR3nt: TGCAGCGTTGACGGCAGGGCGGACACCGGGGAGCTGTTTTTT
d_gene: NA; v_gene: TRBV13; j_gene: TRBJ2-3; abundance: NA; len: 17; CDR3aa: CASSLNRGLSRTDTQYF; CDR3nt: TGTGCCAGCAGCTTAAATCGAGGACTATCCCGCACAGATACGCAGTATTTT
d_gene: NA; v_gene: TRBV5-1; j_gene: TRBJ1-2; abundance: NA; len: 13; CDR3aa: CASSLDTGNGYTF; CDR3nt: TGCGCCAGCAGCTTGGATACAGGGAATGGCTACACCTTC
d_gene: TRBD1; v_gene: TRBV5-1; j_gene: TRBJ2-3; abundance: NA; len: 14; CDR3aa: CASGEGAGTDTQYF; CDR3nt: TGCGCCAGCGGAGAGGGGGCTGGCACAGATACGCAGTATTTT
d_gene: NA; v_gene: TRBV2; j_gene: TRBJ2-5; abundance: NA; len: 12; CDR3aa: CASSQSQETQYF; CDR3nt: TGTGCCAGCAGCCAAAGCCAAGAGACCCAGTACTTC
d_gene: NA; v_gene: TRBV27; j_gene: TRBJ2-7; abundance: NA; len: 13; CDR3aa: CASSLRRGNEQYF; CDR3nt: TGTGCCAGCAGTTTACGTCGAGGCAACGAGCAGTACTTC
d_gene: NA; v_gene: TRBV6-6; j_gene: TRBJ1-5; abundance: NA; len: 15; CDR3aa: CASEQDSVYNQPQHF; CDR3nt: TGTGCCAGCGAACAAGATTCTGTCTACAATCAGCCCCAGCATTTT
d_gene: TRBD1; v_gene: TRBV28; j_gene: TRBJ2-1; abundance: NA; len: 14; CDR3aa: CASSFGQVLNEQFF; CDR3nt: TGTGCCAGCAGTTTTGGACAGGTCCTCAATGAGCAGTTCTTC
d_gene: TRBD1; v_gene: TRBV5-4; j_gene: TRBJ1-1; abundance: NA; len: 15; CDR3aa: CASSLPGGLSTEAFF; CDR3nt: TGTGCCAGCAGCTTGCCAGGGGGTTTGAGCACTGAAGCTTTCTTT
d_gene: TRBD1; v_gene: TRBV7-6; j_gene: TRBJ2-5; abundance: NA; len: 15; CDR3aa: CASSSTTGDRETQYF; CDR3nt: TGTGCCAGCAGCTCAACTACAGGGGATCGGGAGACCCAGTACTTC
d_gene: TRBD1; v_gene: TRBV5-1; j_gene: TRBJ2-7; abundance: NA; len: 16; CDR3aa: CASSLAGTGFGDEQYF; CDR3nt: TGCGCCAGCAGCTTGGCCGGGACAGGGTTCGGGGACGAGCAGTACTTC
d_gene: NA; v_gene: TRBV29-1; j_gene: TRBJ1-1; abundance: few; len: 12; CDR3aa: CSVIRVNTEAFF; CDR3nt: TGCAGCGTCATAAGGGTGAACACTGAAGCTTTCTTT
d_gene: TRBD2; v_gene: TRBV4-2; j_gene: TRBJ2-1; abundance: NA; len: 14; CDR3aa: CASSPVGGSNEQFF; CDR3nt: TGTGCCAGCAGCCCGGTGGGGGGGTCTAATGAGCAGTTCTTC
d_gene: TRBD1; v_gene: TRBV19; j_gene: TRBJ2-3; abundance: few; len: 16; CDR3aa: CATFRQGALGTDTQYF; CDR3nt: TGTGCCACGTTTCGGCAGGGGGCTCTGGGAACAGATACGCAGTATTTT
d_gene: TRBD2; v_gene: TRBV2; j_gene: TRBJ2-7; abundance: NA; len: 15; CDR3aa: CASRGTSGSSYEQYF; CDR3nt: TGTGCCAGCAGGGGTACCAGCGGGAGCTCCTACGAGCAGTACTTC
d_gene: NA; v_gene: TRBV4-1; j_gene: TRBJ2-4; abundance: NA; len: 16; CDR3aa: CASSQDLGVGKNIQYF; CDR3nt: TGCGCCAGCAGCCAAGATCTCGGGGTCGGCAAAAACATTCAGTACTTC
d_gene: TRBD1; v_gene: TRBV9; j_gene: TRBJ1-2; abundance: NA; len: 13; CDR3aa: CASSVRQGGGYTF; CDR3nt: TGTGCCAGCAGCGTAAGACAGGGTGGAGGCTACACCTTC
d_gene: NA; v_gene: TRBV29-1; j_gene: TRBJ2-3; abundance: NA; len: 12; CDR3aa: CSVERGTDTQYF; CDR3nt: TGCAGCGTTGAACGGGGCACAGATACGCAGTATTTT
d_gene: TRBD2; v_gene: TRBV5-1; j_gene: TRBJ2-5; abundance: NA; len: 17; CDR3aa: CASSLGATSGGDETQYF; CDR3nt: TGCGCCAGCAGCTTGGGAGCGACTAGCGGGGGGGACGAGACCCAGTACTTC
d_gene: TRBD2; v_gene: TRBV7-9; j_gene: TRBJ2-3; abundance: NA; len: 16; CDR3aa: CASSFAAGGITDTQYF; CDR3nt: TGTGCCAGCAGCTTCGCAGCGGGGGGGATTACAGATACGCAGTATTTT
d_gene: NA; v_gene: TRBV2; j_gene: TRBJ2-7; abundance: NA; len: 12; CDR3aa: CASSEYGNEQYF; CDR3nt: TGTGCCAGCAGTGAATATGGGAACGAGCAGTACTTC
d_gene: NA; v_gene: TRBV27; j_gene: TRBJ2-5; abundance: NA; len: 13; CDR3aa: CASSLFMGETQYF; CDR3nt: TGTGCCAGCAGTCTATTCATGGGGGAGACCCAGTACTTC
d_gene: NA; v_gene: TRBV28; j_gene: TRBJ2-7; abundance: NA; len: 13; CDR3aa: CASSLGLSYEQYF; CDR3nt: TGTGCCAGCAGTTTAGGTCTATCCTACGAGCAGTACTTC
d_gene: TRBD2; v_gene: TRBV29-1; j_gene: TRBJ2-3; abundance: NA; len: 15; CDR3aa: CSAIIAGEGTDTQYF; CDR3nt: TGCAGCGCGATAATAGCGGGAGAGGGCACAGATACGCAGTATTTT
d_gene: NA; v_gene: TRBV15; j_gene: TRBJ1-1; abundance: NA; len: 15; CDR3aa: CATSRELMGGTEAFF; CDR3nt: TGTGCCACCAGCAGAGAGTTGATGGGGGGGACTGAAGCTTTCTTT
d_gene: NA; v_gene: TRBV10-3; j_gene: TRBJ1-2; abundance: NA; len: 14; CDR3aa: CAISESRQDYGYTF; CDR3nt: TGTGCCATCAGTGAGTCGAGACAGGACTATGGCTACACCTTC
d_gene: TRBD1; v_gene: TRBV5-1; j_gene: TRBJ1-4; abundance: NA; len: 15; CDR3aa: CASSARGEINEKLFF; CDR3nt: TGCGCCAGCAGCGCCAGGGGGGAGATTAATGAAAAACTGTTTTTT
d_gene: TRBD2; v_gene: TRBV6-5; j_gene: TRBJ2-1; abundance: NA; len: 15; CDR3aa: CASSYSGLATDEQFF; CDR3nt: TGTGCCAGCAGTTACTCGGGACTAGCGACGGATGAGCAGTTCTTC
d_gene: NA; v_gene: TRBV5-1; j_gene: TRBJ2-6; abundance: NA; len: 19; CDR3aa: CASSTEAGRPVSGANVLTF; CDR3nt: TGCGCCAGCAGCACAGAAGCCGGCCGTCCAGTCTCTGGGGCCAACGTCCTGACTTTC
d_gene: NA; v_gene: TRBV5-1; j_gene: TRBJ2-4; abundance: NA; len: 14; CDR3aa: CASKDSLAKNIQYF; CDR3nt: TGCGCCAGCAAGGACAGTCTAGCCAAAAACATTCAGTACTTC
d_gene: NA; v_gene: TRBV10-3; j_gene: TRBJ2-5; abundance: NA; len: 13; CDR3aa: CAIRGGIGETQYF; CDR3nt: TGTGCCATCAGAGGGGGGATAGGAGAGACCCAGTACTTC
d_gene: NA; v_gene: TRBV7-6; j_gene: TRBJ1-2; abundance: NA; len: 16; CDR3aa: CASSLYQGNTNYGYTF; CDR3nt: TGTGCCAGCAGCCTTTACCAAGGAAATACTAACTATGGCTACACCTTC
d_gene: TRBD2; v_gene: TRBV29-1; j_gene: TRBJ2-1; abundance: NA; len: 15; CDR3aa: CSVDMAGGTYNEQFF; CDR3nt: TGCAGCGTTGATATGGCGGGGGGGACCTACAATGAGCAGTTCTTC
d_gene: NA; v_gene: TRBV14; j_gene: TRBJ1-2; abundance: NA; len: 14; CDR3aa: CASSPGVANYGYTF; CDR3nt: TGTGCCAGCAGTCCAGGGGTAGCGAACTATGGCTACACCTTC
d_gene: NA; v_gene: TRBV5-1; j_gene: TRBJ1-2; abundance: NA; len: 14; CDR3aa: CASSREEDSYGYTF; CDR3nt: TGCGCCAGCAGCAGGGAAGAAGACAGCTATGGCTACACCTTC
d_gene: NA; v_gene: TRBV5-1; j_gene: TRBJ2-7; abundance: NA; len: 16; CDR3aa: CASSFAKDIPSYEQYF; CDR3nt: TGCGCCAGCAGCTTCGCCAAGGACATCCCATCCTACGAGCAGTACTTC
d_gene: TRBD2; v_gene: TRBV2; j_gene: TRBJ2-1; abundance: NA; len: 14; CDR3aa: CASPPRGRDNEQFF; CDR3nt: TGTGCCAGTCCCCCCCGCGGGAGGGACAATGAGCAGTTCTTC
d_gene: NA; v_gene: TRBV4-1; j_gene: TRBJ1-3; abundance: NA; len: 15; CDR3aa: CASSQDGGAGNTIYF; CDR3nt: TGCGCCAGCAGCCAAGATGGGGGAGCTGGAAACACCATATATTTT
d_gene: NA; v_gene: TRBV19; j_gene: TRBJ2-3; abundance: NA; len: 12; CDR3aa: CASSIVSDTQYF; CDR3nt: TGTGCCAGTAGTATAGTGTCAGATACGCAGTATTTT
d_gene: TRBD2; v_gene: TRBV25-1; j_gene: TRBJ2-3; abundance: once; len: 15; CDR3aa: CASRSGLAETDTQYF; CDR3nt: TGTGCCAGCCGATCGGGACTAGCGGAAACAGATACGCAGTATTTT
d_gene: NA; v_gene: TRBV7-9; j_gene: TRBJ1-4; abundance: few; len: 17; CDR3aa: CASSLGVNVGENEKLFF; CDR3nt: TGTGCCAGCAGCTTAGGTGTCAATGTGGGTGAAAATGAAAAACTGTTTTTT
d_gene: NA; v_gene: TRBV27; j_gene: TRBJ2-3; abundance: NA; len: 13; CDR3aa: CASRGLGTDTQYF; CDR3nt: TGTGCCAGCAGGGGGCTCGGGACAGATACGCAGTATTTT